This T cell receptor beta chain was retrieved from a study of siplizumab effects on memory and regulatory T cells. It was 100,000 or so TCR templates that were assayed per sample. The table came from immunoSEQ multiplex PCR; TCRdb's copy has only in-frame clones and leaves some out. Found here are around 95,000 clones, 94% of them singletons; the top ten hold roughly 1.3%. The V end lost 2 bases, the J end lost 0 bases, and 10 bases lay between the germline ends. This CDR3 has 15 amino acids. Germline V lookup: CDR1 KGHSH, CDR2 LQKENI. J is TRBJ1-2 and V is TRBV18, with a tentative D call TRBD1 (6 bases). The TCR sequence derives from a human donor in good health. The sequenced sample was non-Treg CD4+ T cells sorted from blood. The CDR3 DNA reads as TGTGCCAGCTCACCAGCAGGGGAAGCTAACTATGGCTACACCTTC. Translated: CASSPAGEANYGYTF.